This record covers a single T cell receptor (beta chain). Its antigen is still unknown. The germline CDR1 and CDR2 sequences are SGDLS and YYNGEE. Trimming pared 4 bases from V and 4 bases from J, leaving 14 bases between. The CDR3 length is 15 residues. This sample stems from a study of Ad26.COV2.S vaccination and SARS-CoV-2 variants. Overall study: Donor was one of the participants in the Ad26.COV2.S arm of the COV1001 trial.

General study findings and limits: Vaccinees and placebo recipients showed similar non-spike TCR breadth. Once vaccination had occurred, spike-specific CD8+ and CD4+ T cell responses reportedly showed substantial breadth.

Treatment given: around 19 received Ad26.COV2.S at low or high dose, single or two shots; about 5 received placebo; per-sample allocation not given. Sampling took place 63 days after the first vaccine or placebo injection. Profiled with immunoSEQ multiplex PCR; TCRdb holds only in-frame clones, not every one. There are roughly 320,000 clones in the sample; 85% occur only once, and approximately 2% lies in the top ten. This material consisted of peripheral blood, taken in a trial of Ad26.COV2.S vaccine versus placebo. The sequence was obtained from a person between 18 and 65 years old who received the Ad26.COV2.S COVID-19 vaccine or a placebo. The V call is TRBV9, the J call TRBJ2-2; D may be TRBD1 (6 bases). The CDR3 spells CASSHDVGGTGELFF. In DNA form, the CDR3 reads TGTGCCAGCAGCCACGACGTAGGGGGCACCGGGGAGCTGTTTTTT. The variable domain in full, completed from reference TRBV9 and TRBJ2-2, reads DSGVTQTPKHLITATGQRVTLRCSPRSGDLSVYWYQQSLDQGLQFLIQYYNGEERAKGNILERFSAQQFPDLHSELNLSSLELGDSALYFCASSHDVGGTGELFFGEGSRLTVL.